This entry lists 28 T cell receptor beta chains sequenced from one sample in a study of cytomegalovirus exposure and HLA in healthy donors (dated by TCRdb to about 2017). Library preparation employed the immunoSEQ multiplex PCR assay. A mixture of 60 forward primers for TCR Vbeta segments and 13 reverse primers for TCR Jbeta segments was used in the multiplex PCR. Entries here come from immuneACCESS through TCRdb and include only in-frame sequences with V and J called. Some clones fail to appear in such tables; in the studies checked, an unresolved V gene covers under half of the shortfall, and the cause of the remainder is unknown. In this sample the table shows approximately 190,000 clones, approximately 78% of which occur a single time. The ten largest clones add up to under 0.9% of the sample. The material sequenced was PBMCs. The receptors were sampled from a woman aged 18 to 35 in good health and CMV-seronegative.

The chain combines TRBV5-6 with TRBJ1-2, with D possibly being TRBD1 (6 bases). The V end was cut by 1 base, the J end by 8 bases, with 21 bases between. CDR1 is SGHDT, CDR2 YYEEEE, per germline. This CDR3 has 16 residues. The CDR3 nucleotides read TGTGCCAGCAGCTTGCGGTTAAGCCCGAACAGGGTCGGCTACACCTTC. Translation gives CASSLRLSPNRVGYTF.

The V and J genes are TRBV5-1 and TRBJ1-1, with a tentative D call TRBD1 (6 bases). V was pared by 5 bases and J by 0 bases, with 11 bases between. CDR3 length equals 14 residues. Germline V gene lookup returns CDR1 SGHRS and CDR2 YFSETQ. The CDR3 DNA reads TGCGCCAGCAGTTGGACAGCCATGAACACTGAAGCTTTCTTT. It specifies CASSWTAMNTEAFF.

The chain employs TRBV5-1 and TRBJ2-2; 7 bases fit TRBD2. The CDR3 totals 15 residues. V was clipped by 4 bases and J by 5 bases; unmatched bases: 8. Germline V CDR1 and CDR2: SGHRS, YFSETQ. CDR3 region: CASSPTAGSTGELFF. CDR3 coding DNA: TGCGCCAGCAGCCCGACAGCGGGATCGACCGGGGAGCTGTTTTTT.

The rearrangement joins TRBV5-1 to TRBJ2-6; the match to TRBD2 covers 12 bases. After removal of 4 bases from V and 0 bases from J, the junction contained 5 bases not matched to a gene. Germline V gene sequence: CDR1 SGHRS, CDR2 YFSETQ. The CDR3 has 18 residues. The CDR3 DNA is TGCGCCAGCAGCGATGGGACTAGCGGGCACTCTGGGGCCAACGTCCTGACTTTC. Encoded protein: CASSDGTSGHSGANVLTF.

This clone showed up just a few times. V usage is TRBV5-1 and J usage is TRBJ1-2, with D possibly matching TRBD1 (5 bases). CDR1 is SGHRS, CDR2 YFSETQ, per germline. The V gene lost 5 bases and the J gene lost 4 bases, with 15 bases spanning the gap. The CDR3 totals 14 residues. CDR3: CASREGEGPYGYTF. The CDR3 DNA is TGCGCCAGCAGGGAAGGGGAAGGGCCCTATGGCTACACCTTC.

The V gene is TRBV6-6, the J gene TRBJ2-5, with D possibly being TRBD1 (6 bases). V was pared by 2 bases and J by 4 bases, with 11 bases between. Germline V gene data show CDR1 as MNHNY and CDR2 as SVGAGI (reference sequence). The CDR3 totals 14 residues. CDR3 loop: CASSYEGRGETQYF. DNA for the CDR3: TGTGCCAGCAGTTACGAAGGCAGGGGAGAGACCCAGTACTTC.

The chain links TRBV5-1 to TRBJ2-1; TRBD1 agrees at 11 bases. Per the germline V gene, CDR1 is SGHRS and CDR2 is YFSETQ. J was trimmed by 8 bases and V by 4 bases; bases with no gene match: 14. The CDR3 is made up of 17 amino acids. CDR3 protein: CASSTPRAGTGGDEQFF. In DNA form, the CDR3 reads TGCGCCAGCAGCACCCCTCGAGCCGGGACAGGGGGGGATGAGCAGTTCTTC. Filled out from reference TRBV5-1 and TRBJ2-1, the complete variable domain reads KAGVTQTPRYLIKTRGQQVTLSCSPISGHRSVSWYQQTPGQGLQFLFEYFSETQRNKGNFPGRFSGRQFSNSRSEMNVSTLELGDSALYLCASSTPRAGTGGDEQFFGPGTRLTVL.

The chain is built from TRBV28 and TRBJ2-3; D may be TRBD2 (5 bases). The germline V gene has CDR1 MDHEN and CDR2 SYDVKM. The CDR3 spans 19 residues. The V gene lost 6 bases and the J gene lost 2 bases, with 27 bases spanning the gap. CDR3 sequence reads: CASRDWTHTRGRTTDTQYF. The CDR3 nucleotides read TGTGCCAGCAGAGACTGGACCCACACTCGGGGAAGGACCACAGATACGCAGTATTTT.

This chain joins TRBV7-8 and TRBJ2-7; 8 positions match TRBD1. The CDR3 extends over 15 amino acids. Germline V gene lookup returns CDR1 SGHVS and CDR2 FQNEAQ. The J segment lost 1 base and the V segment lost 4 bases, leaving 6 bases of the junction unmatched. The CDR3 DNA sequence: TGTGCCAGCAGCTCATTACAGGGGGGTTCCTACGAGCAGTACTTC. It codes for CASSSLQGGSYEQYF.

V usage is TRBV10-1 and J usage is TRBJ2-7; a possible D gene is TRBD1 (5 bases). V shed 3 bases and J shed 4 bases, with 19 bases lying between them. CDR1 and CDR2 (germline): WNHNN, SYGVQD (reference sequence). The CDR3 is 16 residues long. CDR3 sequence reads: CASSDSTGPLWYEQYF. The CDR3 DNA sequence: TGCGCCAGCAGTGACTCAACAGGACCATTATGGTACGAGCAGTACTTC.

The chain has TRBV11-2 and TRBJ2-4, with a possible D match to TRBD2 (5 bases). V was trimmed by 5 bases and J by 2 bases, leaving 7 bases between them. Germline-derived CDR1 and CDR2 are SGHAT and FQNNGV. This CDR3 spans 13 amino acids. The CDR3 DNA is TGTGCCAGCAGCACGGGGACCAAAAACATTCAGTACTTC. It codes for CASSTGTKNIQYF.

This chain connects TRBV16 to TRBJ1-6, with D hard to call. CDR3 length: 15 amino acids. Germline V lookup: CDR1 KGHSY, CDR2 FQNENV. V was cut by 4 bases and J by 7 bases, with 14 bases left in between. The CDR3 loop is CASSPSVERNSPLHF. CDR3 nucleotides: TGTGCCAGCAGCCCCTCAGTGGAGCGGAATTCACCCCTCCACTTT. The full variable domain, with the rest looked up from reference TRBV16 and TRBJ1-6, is GEEVAQTPKHLVRGEGQKAKLYCAPIKGHSYVFWYQQVLKNEFKFLISFQNENVFDETGMPKERFSAKCLPNSPCSLEIQATKLEDSAVYFCASSPSVERNSPLHFGNGTRLTVT.

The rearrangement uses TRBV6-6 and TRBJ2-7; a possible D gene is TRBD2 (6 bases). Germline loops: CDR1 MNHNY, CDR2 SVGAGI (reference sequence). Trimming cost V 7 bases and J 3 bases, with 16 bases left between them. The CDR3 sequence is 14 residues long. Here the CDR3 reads CASTGASGLYEQYF. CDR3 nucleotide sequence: TGTGCCAGCACCGGGGCCTCGGGACTCTACGAGCAGTACTTC.

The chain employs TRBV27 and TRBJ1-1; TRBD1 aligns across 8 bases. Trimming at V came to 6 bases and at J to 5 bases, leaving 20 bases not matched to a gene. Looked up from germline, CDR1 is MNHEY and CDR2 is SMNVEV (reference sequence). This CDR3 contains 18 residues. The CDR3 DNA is TGTGCCAGCAGGGTCGACTCAGGGGGCGAGGAAGGAGGAACTGAAGCTTTCTTT. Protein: CASRVDSGGEEGGTEAFF.

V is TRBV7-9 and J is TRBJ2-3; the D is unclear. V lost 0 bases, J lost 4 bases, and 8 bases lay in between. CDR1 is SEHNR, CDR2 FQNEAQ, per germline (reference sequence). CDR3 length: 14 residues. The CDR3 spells CASSLALSADTQYF. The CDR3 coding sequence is TGTGCCAGCAGCTTAGCGCTTTCGGCAGATACGCAGTATTTT.

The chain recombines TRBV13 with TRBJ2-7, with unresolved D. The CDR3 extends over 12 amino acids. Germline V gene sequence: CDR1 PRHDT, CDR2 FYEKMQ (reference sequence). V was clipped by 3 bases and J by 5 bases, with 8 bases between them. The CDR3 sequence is CASSFVSDEQYF. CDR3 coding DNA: TGTGCCAGCAGCTTCGTGAGCGACGAGCAGTACTTC.

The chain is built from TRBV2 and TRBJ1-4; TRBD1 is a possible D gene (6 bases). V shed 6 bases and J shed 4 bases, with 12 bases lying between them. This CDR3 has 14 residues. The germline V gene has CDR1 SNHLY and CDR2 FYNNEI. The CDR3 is CASRKDSDNEKLFF. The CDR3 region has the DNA TGTGCCAGCAGGAAGGACAGTGATAATGAAAAACTGTTTTTT.

The CDR3, as DNA: TGTGCCAGCAGCATCCACGGACTAGCGGGCGAGACCCAGTACTTC. This codes for CASSIHGLAGETQYF. This chain uses TRBV11-1 with TRBJ2-5, with 11 bases aligning to TRBD2. The CDR3 consists of 15 residues. The ends lost 5 bases at V and 5 bases at J; junction bases unmatched: 7. CDR1 and CDR2 (germline): SGHAT, FQDESV (reference sequence). Combining the CDR3 with reference TRBV11-1 and TRBJ2-5 gives the whole variable domain EAEVAQSPRYKITEKSQAVAFWCDPISGHATLYWYRQILGQGPELLVQFQDESVVDDSQLPKDRFSAERLKGVDSTLKIQPAELGDSAMYLCASSIHGLAGETQYFGPGTRLLVL.

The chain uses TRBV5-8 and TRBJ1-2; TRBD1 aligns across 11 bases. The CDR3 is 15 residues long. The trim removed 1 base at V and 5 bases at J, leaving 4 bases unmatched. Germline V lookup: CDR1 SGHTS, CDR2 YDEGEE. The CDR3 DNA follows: TGTGCCAGCAGCTTGTCCGGGACAGGGGGATATGGCTACACCTTC. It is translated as CASSLSGTGGYGYTF.

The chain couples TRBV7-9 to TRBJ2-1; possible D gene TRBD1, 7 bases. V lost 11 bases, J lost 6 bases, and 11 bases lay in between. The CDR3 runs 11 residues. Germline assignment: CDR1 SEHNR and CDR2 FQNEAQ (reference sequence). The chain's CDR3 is CAAGTANEQFF. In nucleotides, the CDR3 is TGTGCCGCGGGGACAGCCAATGAGCAGTTCTTC.

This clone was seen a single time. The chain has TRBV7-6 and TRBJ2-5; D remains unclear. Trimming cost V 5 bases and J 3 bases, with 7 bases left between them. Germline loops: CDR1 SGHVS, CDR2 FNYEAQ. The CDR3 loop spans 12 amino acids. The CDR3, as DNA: TGTGCCAGCAGCCGCCCAGAAGAGACCCAGTACTTC. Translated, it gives CASSRPEETQYF.

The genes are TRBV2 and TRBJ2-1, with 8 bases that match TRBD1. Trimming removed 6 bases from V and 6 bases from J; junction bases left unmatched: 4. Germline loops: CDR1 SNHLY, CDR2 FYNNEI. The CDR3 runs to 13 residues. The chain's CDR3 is CASRTGVSNEQFF. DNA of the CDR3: TGTGCCAGCAGGACAGGGGTTAGCAATGAGCAGTTCTTC. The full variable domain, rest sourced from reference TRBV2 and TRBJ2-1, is EPEVTQTPSHQVTQMGQEVILRCVPISNHLYFYWYRQILGQKVEFLVSFYNNEISEKSEIFDDQFSVERPDGSNFTLKIRSTKLEDSAMYFCASRTGVSNEQFFGPGTRLTVL.

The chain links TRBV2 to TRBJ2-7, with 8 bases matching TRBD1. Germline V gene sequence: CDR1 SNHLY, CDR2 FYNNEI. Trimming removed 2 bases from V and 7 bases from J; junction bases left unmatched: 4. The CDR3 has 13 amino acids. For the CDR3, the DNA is TGTGCCAGCAGTGAACAGGGGGCAATGGAGCAGTACTTC. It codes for CASSEQGAMEQYF.

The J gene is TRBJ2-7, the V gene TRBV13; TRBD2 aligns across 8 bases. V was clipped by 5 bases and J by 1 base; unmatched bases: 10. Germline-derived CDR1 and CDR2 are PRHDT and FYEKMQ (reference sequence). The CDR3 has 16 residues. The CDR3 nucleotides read TGTGCCAGCAGCCCTACCTCTAGCGGGTCTTCCTACGAGCAGTACTTC. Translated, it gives CASSPTSSGSSYEQYF.

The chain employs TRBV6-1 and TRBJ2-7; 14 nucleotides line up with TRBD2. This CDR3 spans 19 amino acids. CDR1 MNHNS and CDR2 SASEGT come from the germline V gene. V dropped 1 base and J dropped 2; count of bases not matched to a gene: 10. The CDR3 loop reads CASSEGVWTSGGTPYEQYF. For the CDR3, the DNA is TGTGCCAGCAGTGAAGGGGTCTGGACTAGCGGGGGGACACCCTACGAGCAGTACTTC.

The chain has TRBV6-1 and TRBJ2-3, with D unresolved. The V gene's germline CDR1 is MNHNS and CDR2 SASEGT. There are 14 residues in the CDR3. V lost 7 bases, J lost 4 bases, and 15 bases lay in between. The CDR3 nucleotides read TGTGCCAGCACCGCGGATCCCCGCCCAGATACGCAGTATTTT. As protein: CASTADPRPDTQYF.

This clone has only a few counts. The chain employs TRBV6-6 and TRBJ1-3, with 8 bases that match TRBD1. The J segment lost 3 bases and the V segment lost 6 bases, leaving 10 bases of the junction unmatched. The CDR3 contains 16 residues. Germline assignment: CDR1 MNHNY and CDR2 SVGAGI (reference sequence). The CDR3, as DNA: TGTGCCAGCAGATCCCCCGGGACAGGCGGTGGAAACACCATATATTTT. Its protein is CASRSPGTGGGNTIYF.

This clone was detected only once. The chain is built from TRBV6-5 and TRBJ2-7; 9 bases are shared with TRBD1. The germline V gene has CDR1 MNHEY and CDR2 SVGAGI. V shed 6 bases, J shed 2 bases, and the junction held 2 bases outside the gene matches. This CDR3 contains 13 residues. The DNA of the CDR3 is TGTGCCAGCAGACAGGGGGCCCCCTACGAGCAGTACTTC. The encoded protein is CASRQGAPYEQYF.